This T cell receptor beta chain was retrieved from a study of T-cell reconstitution after alpha-beta-depleted transplantation in children. This sample's TCRbeta library carried unique molecular identifier barcodes. TCRdb reprocessed the PCR reads via MiXCR and lists one record per CDR3 protein. The profile shows 150,000 to 250,000 distinct CDR3 sequences, approximately 6% of them singletons. This clonotype was recorded at least ten times. Antigen specificity is unknown. Regarding the study as a whole: Surviving recipient T cells and intrathymic progenitors accounted for some patients' high TCRbeta diversity at day 60.

This sample comprised PBMCs, obtained before TCRalphabeta/CD19-depleted stem cell transplant. The TCR was taken from a girl less than two years old with combined immunodeficiency, due to receive a stem cell transplant.

The CDR3 reads CASSSGGSGNSYEQYF. CDR3 nucleotide sequence: TGTGCCAGCAGTTCAGGGGGTAGCGGGAACTCCTACGAGCAGTACTTC. This chain connects TRBV6-2 or TRBV6-3 to TRBJ2-7; D may be TRBD2 (8 bases). Trimming removed 4 bases at V and 0 bases at J, with 16 bases between. This CDR3 region has 16 residues. Germline CDR1 reads MNHEY; CDR2 reads SVGEGT.